This T cell receptor beta chain derives from a study of T cells after yellow fever vaccination. Overall study findings and caveats: Abundant bulk-derived clonotypes could contaminate FACS-sorted repertoires. Detected again after the booster were most primary-vaccination clones, at nearly 97% CD4 and more than 70% CD8.

5'RACE template switching produced TCR cDNA carrying a universal primer site and UMIs. TCRdb re-called the 5' RACE reads through MiXCR, storing one row per CDR3 protein. This sample has 300,000 to 450,000 distinct CDR3 sequences, with about 6.2% found just once. Comment on this clonotype: The antigen is not known.

Trimming left V 0 bases short and J 2 bases short, with 12 bases between. This CDR3 contains 16 residues. Per germline, CDR1 LGHNA and CDR2 YSLEER. V is TRBV4-3 and J is TRBJ2-3; D not certain. The specimen comprised PBMCs, sampled 5 days after the yellow fever booster vaccination. The source is a man younger than 45 who received the YFV17D yellow fever vaccine. The chain's CDR3 is CASSQDHTATTDTQYF. CDR3 DNA sequence: TGCGCCAGCAGCCAAGATCATACAGCTACCACAGATACGCAGTATTTT.